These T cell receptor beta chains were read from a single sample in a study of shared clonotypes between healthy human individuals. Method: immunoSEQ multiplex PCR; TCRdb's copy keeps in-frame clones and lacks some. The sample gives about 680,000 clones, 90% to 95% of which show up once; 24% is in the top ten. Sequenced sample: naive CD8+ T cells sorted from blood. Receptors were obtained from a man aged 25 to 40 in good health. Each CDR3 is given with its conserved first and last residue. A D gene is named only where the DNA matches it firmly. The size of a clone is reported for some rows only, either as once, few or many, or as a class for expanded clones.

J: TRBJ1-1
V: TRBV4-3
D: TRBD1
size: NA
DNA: TGCGCCAGCAGCCAGACAGGGAGGACTGAAGCTTTCTTT
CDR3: CASSQTGRTEAFF

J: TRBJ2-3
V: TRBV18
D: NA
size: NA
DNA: TGTGCCAGCTTCAGGGGCAGCACAGATACGCAGTATTTT
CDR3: CASFRGSTDTQYF

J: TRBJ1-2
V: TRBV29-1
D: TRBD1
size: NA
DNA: TGCAGCGTTGAATCAACAGGGGGTAACTATGGCTACACCTTC
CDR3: CSVESTGGNYGYTF

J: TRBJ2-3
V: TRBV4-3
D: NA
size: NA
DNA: TGCGCCAGCAGCATGGGCCTAGGGGGACACACAGATACGCAGTATTTT
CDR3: CASSMGLGGHTDTQYF

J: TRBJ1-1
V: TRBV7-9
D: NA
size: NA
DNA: TGTGCCCATTGGAGGGACACTGAAGCTTTCTTT
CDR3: CAHWRDTEAFF

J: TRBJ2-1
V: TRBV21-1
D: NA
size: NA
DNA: TGTGCCAGCAGACTTCCGGGGAGGGGAAACAATGAGCAGTTCTTC
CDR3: CASRLPGRGNNEQFF

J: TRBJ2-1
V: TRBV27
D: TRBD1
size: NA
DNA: TGTGCCAGCAGTACAGGGGCCTCCTACAATGAGCAGTTCTTC
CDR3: CASSTGASYNEQFF

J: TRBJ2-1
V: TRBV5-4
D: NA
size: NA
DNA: TGTGCCAGCAGCCCCCTGGCGGGCTACAATGAGCAGTTCTTC
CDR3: CASSPLAGYNEQFF

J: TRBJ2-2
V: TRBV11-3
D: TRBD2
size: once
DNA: TGTGCCAGCAGCTTCGGGGACTATGGAGCCGGGGAGCTGTTTTTT
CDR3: CASSFGDYGAGELFF

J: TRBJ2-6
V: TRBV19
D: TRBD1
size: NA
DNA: TGTGCCAGTAGTAGCCACAGGGGATCGGGCTCTGGGGCCAACGTCCTGACTTTC
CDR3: CASSSHRGSGSGANVLTF

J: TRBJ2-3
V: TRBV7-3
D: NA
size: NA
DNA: TGTGCCAGCAGCCCATACGGCGGGAACACAGATACGCAGTATTTT
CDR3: CASSPYGGNTDTQYF

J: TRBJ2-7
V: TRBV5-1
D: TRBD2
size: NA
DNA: TGCGCCAGCAGCGGTACTAGCGTAACCTACGAGCAGTACTTC
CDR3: CASSGTSVTYEQYF

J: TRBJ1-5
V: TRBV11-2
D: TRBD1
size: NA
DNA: TGTGCCAGCAGCCGGAGGGCCAGGGGGGAGCCCCAGCATTTT
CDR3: CASSRRARGEPQHF

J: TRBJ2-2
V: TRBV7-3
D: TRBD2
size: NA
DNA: TGTGCCAGCAGCCTTACTAGCGCCAACACCGGGGAGCTGTTTTTT
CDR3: CASSLTSANTGELFF

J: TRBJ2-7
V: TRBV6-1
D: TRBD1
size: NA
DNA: TGTGCCAGCAGTACTCCGGGACAGGGAGTCCACGAGCAGTACTTC
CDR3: CASSTPGQGVHEQYF

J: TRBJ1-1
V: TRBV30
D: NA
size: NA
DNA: TGTGCCTGGAGTGTAGTACCCTTGAACACTGAAGCTTTCTTT
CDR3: CAWSVVPLNTEAFF

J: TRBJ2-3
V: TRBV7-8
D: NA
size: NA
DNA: TGTGCCAGCATGCGCGAGGGGACAGATACGCAGTATTTT
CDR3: CASMREGTDTQYF